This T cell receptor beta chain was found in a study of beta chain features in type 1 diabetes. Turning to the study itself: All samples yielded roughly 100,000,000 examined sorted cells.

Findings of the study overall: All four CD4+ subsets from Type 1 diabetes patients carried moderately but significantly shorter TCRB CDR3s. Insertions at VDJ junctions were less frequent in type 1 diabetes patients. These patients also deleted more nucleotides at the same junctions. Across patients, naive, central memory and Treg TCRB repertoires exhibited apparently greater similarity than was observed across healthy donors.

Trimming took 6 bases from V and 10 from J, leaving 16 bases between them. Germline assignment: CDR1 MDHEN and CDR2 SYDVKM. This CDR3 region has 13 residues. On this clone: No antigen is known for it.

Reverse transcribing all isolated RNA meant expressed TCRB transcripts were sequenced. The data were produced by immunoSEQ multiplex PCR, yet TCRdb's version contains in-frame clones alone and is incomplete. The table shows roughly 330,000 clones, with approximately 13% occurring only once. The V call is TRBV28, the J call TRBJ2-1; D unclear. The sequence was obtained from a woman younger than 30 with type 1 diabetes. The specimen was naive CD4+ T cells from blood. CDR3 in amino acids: CASSPQVPQEQFF. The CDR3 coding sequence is TGTGCCAGCAGCCCCCAGGTTCCCCAGGAGCAGTTCTTC.